The 27 T cell receptor beta chains below all came from one sample that was sequenced in a study of OX40 agonist ivuxolimab in advanced cancers. Libraries were prepared by immunoSEQ multiplex PCR; TCRdb keeps only in-frame clonotypes and omits some of them. This sample has about 27,000 clones; 65% to 80% occur once, and the top ten carry about 15%. Sequencing used CD4+ or CD8+ T cells sorted from blood, obtained in a trial of the OX40 agonist ivuxolimab. These receptors were obtained from an adult with an advanced solid tumor such as melanoma, head and neck, liver or kidney cancer.

The chain uses TRBV2 and TRBJ1-5, with unresolved D. The CDR3 loop spans 13 amino acids. The V and J ends lost 8 bases and 3 bases respectively, with 11 bases between them. Germline loops: CDR1 SNHLY, CDR2 FYNNEI. This CDR3 is CASVWSLNQPQHF. DNA for the CDR3: TGTGCCAGCGTGTGGTCCCTCAATCAGCCCCAGCATTTT.

This chain uses TRBV6-1 with TRBJ1-1; D is undetermined. The germline CDR1 and CDR2 sequences are MNHNS and SASEGT. This CDR3 contains 12 residues. V gave up 2 bases and J gave up 3 bases, with 4 bases separating them. CDR3: CASSEFYTEAFF. CDR3 DNA sequence: TGTGCCAGCAGTGAATTTTACACTGAAGCTTTCTTT.

In this sample, this clone turned up a few times. The CDR3 DNA follows: TGTGCCAGCAGCACAAAAGGACAGGGGGCGCCTGGGGCCAACGTCCTGACTTTC. Protein product: CASSTKGQGAPGANVLTF. V is TRBV27 and J is TRBJ2-6, with 11 bases fitting TRBD1. The CDR3 is made up of 18 amino acids. The J segment lost 2 bases and the V segment lost 6 bases, leaving 9 bases of the junction unmatched. Looked up from germline, CDR1 is MNHEY and CDR2 is SMNVEV (reference sequence).

The genes are TRBV5-1 and TRBJ2-5; D is possibly TRBD1 (5 bases). The CDR3 consists of 14 residues. The V gene's germline CDR1 is SGHRS and CDR2 YFSETQ. Between the trimmed V and J ends, which lost 4 bases and 2 bases, there was a span of 12 bases. The CDR3 nucleotides read TGCGCCAGCAGCCCGACAGATCCTCAAGAGACCCAGTACTTC. Its protein product is CASSPTDPQETQYF.

V usage is TRBV19 and J usage is TRBJ2-7; 14 nucleotides align to TRBD2. Germline CDR1 LNHDA, CDR2 SQIVND (reference sequence). J gave up 2 bases and V 5 bases, and 8 bases lay outside the gene matches. This CDR3 has 17 amino acids. DNA for the CDR3: TGTGCCAGTAGTCTTGGACTAGCGGGGGGCTACGCCTACGAGCAGTACTTC. Translating gives CASSLGLAGGYAYEQYF.

The chain employs TRBV9 and TRBJ2-1; 8 nucleotides line up with TRBD2. V gave up 4 bases and J gave up 2 bases; unmatched junction bases: 14. CDR3 size: 18 residues. CDR1 SGDLS and CDR2 YYNGEE come from the germline V gene. CDR3 residues: CASSPNFFAGGAYNEQFF. The CDR3 DNA follows: TGTGCCAGCAGCCCGAACTTCTTTGCGGGGGGTGCCTACAATGAGCAGTTCTTC.

V is TRBV7-6 and J is TRBJ1-3; 9 bases align to TRBD1. CDR1 and CDR2 from the germline V gene are SGHVS and FNYEAQ. The CDR3 contains 16 residues. With V trimmed by 5 bases and J by 0 bases, 5 bases remained unmatched. Here the CDR3 reads CASSVGQGSSGNTIYF. Here the CDR3 DNA reads TGTGCCAGCAGCGTAGGACAGGGGAGCTCTGGAAACACCATATATTTT.

CDR3 sequence reads: CASSQDLGDPKTAQYF. The DNA for the CDR3 is TGTGCCAGCAGCCAAGATCTGGGGGACCCCAAAACCGCGCAGTATTTT. V usage is TRBV4-2 and J usage is TRBJ2-3, with D perhaps being TRBD1 or TRBD2 (5 bases each). CDR3 length: 16 amino acids. Germline V gives CDR1 LGHNA, CDR2 YNFKEQ. The germline V and J ends were trimmed by 0 bases and 10 bases, with 20 bases remaining between them.

The CDR3 reads CASSLSRGGEQYF. The CDR3 nucleotides are TGTGCCAGCAGTTTATCCAGGGGTGGCGAGCAGTACTTC. This chain links TRBV27 with TRBJ2-7, with D perhaps TRBD1 (6 bases). Germline V CDR1 and CDR2: MNHEY, SMNVEV (reference sequence). V lost 0 bases and J lost 6, with 9 bases in between. The CDR3 contains 13 residues.

V usage is TRBV4-2 and J usage is TRBJ2-2, with D tentatively TRBD1 or TRBD2 (5 bases each). CDR1 is LGHNA, CDR2 YNFKEQ, per germline. V was trimmed by 5 bases and J by 3 bases, leaving 16 bases between them. The CDR3 consists of 16 residues. The CDR3 DNA reads as TGTGCCAGCAGCAGTCTCCGGGACGGACACACCGGGGAGCTGTTTTTT. Its translation is CASSSLRDGHTGELFF.

By share, this clone counts as large (0.1 to 1%). Other DNA sequences in the sample encode the same CDR3. The CDR3 sequence: CSARPQETQYF. As DNA, the CDR3 is TGCAGTGCTAGACCCCAAGAGACCCAGTACTTC. The gene calls are TRBV20-1 and TRBJ2-5; D remains unclear. CDR3 length equals 11 residues. Trimming removed 2 bases at V and 1 base at J, with 2 bases between. Germline V CDR1 and CDR2: DFQATT, SNEGSKA (reference sequence).

By sample share, this clone is medium-sized. The V call is TRBV4-2, the J call TRBJ1-4, with unresolved D. Trimming shortened V by 0 bases and J by 16 bases, and 9 bases separated the two germline ends. The germline V gene encodes CDR1 LGHNA and CDR2 YNFKEQ. CDR3 length equals 11 residues. CDR3 loop: CASSQEGSTFF. The DNA for the CDR3 is TGTGCCAGCAGCCAAGAGGGGAGTACGTTTTTT.

The rearrangement joins TRBV2 to TRBJ1-5; no firm D call. Trimming removed 5 bases at V and 3 bases at J, with 11 bases between. The CDR3 consists of 14 residues. Germline V lookup: CDR1 SNHLY, CDR2 FYNNEI. The CDR3 coding sequence is TGTGCCAGCAGTTCATGGGAGGACAATCAGCCCCAGCATTTT. It is translated as CASSSWEDNQPQHF.

This clone was detected once. This rearrangement joins TRBV7-9 to TRBJ1-1, with D perhaps matching TRBD1 (6 bases). The V gene lost 5 bases and the J gene lost 8 bases, with 21 bases spanning the gap. The CDR3 has 15 amino acids. Germline CDR1 reads SEHNR; CDR2 reads FQNEAQ (reference sequence). CDR3 coding DNA: TGTGCCAGCAGCCCCGGGGGGGGGCCCGAAAAAGAAGCTTTCTTT. Encoded protein: CASSPGGGPEKEAFF. Drawing the rest from reference TRBV7-9 and TRBJ1-1, the complete variable domain is DTGVSQNPRHKITKRGQNVTFRCDPISEHNRLYWYRQTLGQGPEFLTYFQNEAQLEKSRLLSDRFSAERPKGSFSTLEIQRTEQGDSAMYLCASSPGGGPEKEAFFGQGTRLTVV.

J is TRBJ1-3 and V is TRBV6-5; 7 bases agree with TRBD1. This CDR3 has 13 residues. Per germline, CDR1 MNHEY and CDR2 SVGAGI. V shed 6 bases, J shed 6 bases, and the junction held 5 bases outside the gene matches. The CDR3 region has the DNA TGTGCCAGCAGCCTGACAGGGACAAACACCATATATTTT. Its translation is CASSLTGTNTIYF.

The V call is TRBV7-3, the J call TRBJ2-3, with D possibly TRBD2 on 5 matching bases. The CDR3 has 18 amino acids. Germline CDR1 and CDR2: SGHTA and FQGTGA. The V gene lost 4 bases and the J gene lost 6 bases, with 26 bases spanning the gap. The CDR3 nucleotides read TGTGCCAGCAGCTCCCGGAAAGGAGGAGTGACTACGATCGATACGCAGTATTTT. Protein: CASSSRKGGVTTIDTQYF.

The chain employs TRBV27 and TRBJ1-2; 9 nucleotides match TRBD1. The ends lost 4 bases at V and 5 bases at J; junction bases unmatched: 8. The CDR3 consists of 15 residues. Germline V gene lookup returns CDR1 MNHEY and CDR2 SMNVEV (reference sequence). In nucleotides, the CDR3 is TGTGCCAGCAGTTCCCCAGGACAGGGGCGGTATGGCTACACCTTC. Its translation: CASSSPGQGRYGYTF.

The V and J genes are TRBV5-6 and TRBJ1-5; D is possibly TRBD1 (5 bases). The ends were cut back, 3 bases at V and 3 bases at J, with 16 bases in the middle. CDR3 size: 16 residues. Germline lookup yields CDR1 SGHDT and CDR2 YYEEEE. In DNA form, the CDR3 reads TGTGCCAGCAGCTCCTTGATGAGGGGTGACAATCAGCCCCAGCATTTT. Translating it yields CASSSLMRGDNQPQHF.

This clone was found a few times. The rearrangement uses TRBV11-3 and TRBJ1-3, with D uncertain. This CDR3 is built from 15 residues. V lost 3 bases, J lost 0 bases, and 9 bases lay in between. From germline, CDR1 is SGHNT and CDR2 YENEEA. This CDR3 reads CASSLDGLSGNTIYF. CDR3 nucleotides: TGTGCCAGCAGCTTGGACGGACTCTCTGGAAACACCATATATTTT.

The chain carries TRBV5-1 and TRBJ1-1, with 11 nucleotides matching TRBD1. Germline V gene data show CDR1 as SGHRS and CDR2 as YFSETQ. V gave up 4 bases and J gave up 7 bases; unmatched junction bases: 9. This CDR3 is built from 15 residues. For the CDR3, the DNA is TGCGCCAGCAGCCCCGGACAGGGGGCTCTGCTTGAAGCTTTCTTT. Amino acids: CASSPGQGALLEAFF. Looking up the rest from reference TRBV5-1 and TRBJ1-1 gives the full variable domain: KAGVTQTPRYLIKTRGQQVTLSCSPISGHRSVSWYQQTPGQGLQFLFEYFSETQRNKGNFPGRFSGRQFSNSRSEMNVSTLELGDSALYLCASSPGQGALLEAFFGQGTRLTVV.

The rearrangement joins TRBV6-5 to TRBJ1-5; unclear D gene. The CDR3 runs to 14 residues. Germline lookup yields CDR1 MNHEY and CDR2 SVGAGI. Trimming cost V 5 bases and J 4 bases, with 12 bases left between them. The CDR3 is CASSEGGWNQPQHF. The CDR3 DNA is TGTGCCAGCAGTGAAGGCGGGTGGAATCAGCCCCAGCATTTT.

This clone was recorded only once. This chain links TRBV11-1 with TRBJ2-7; D is possibly TRBD2 (5 bases). Deletions cut 0 bases from V and 7 bases from J, with 16 bases between. CDR3 size: 15 residues. In germline, CDR1 is SGHAT, CDR2 FQDESV (reference sequence). The CDR3 loop reads CASSLASRGSWEQYF. In DNA, the CDR3 is TGTGCCAGCAGCTTAGCGTCCCGGGGTTCTTGGGAGCAGTACTTC.

In this sample, this clone turned up a few times. The chain uses TRBV6-1 and TRBJ2-4; 11 bases match TRBD1. The V gene's germline CDR1 is MNHNS and CDR2 SASEGT. The ends lost 5 bases at V and 6 bases at J; junction bases unmatched: 6. This CDR3 comprises 15 residues. The CDR3 loop is CASSPGTGGGNIQYF. DNA of the CDR3: TGTGCCAGCAGTCCCGGGACAGGGGGTGGAAACATTCAGTACTTC.

The chain is built from TRBV19 and TRBJ2-7; D not resolved. Trimming cost V 6 bases and J 1 base, with 10 bases left between them. Per germline, CDR1 LNHDA and CDR2 SQIVND (reference sequence). This CDR3 spans 13 amino acids. The CDR3, as DNA: TGTGCCAGTAGGGAACAAGGATCCTACGAGCAGTACTTC. Translation gives CASREQGSYEQYF.

This chain links TRBV28 with TRBJ1-2, with 8 bases that match TRBD1. J gave up 7 bases and V 4 bases, and 17 bases lay outside the gene matches. CDR1 is MDHEN, CDR2 SYDVKM, per germline. The CDR3 has 17 residues. The CDR3 coding sequence is TGTGCCAGCAGTTCCGCGGGGCAGGGGGCGCCGGGTGCTGGCTACACCTTC. As protein: CASSSAGQGAPGAGYTF.

The rearrangement links TRBV6-6 to TRBJ2-7, with TRBD1 matching 10 bases. Unmatched junction bases numbered 12, after V lost 8 bases and J lost 5 bases. Germline CDR1 reads MNHNY; CDR2 reads SVGAGI (reference sequence). The CDR3 contains 15 residues. The CDR3 protein is CASSYPGTGAHEQYF. The CDR3 DNA is TGTGCCAGCTCCTATCCCGGGACAGGGGCTCACGAGCAGTACTTC.

The chain employs TRBV5-1 and TRBJ2-1; D is uncertain. The CDR3 totals 15 residues. V lost 4 bases and J 3 bases, leaving 14 bases between the germline ends. CDR1 and CDR2 (germline): SGHRS, YFSETQ. The CDR3 nucleotides read TGCGCCAGCAGCCCCTTTACACAGTTCTACAATGAGCAGTTCTTC. It encodes CASSPFTQFYNEQFF.